The 32 T cell receptor beta chains below all came from one sample that was sequenced in a study of OX40 agonist ivuxolimab in advanced cancers. Sequencing was performed with immunoSEQ multiplex PCR; in TCRdb, only in-frame clones are kept and a portion is missing. The data show 60,000 or so clones, with around four fifths seen just once and around 4% held by the top ten. The sample here was CD4+ or CD8+ T cells sorted from blood, taken in a trial of the OX40 agonist ivuxolimab. These receptors were obtained from an adult with an advanced solid tumor such as melanoma, head and neck, liver or kidney cancer.

J is TRBJ2-7 and V is TRBV4-1, with 8 bases identical to TRBD1. The J segment lost 5 bases and the V segment lost 0 bases, leaving 6 bases of the junction unmatched. In germline, CDR1 is MGHRA, CDR2 YSYEKL. CDR3 length equals 15 residues. The CDR3 bases are TGCGCCAGCAGCCAAGAGTTAGGACAGGGTGACGAGCAGTACTTC. Its protein is CASSQELGQGDEQYF.

V usage is TRBV5-6 and J usage is TRBJ1-5; 9 bases match TRBD1. With V trimmed by 3 bases and J by 4 bases, 2 bases remained unmatched. Germline CDR1 SGHDT, CDR2 YYEEEE. This CDR3 is built from 14 residues. This CDR3 reads CASSSGQGNQPQHF. The CDR3 nucleotides read TGTGCCAGCAGCTCGGGACAGGGAAATCAGCCCCAGCATTTT.

The J gene is TRBJ2-7, the V gene TRBV6-6, with TRBD1 matching 8 bases. V was clipped by 8 bases and J by 6 bases; unmatched bases: 12. Germline V lookup: CDR1 MNHNY, CDR2 SVGAGI (reference sequence). The CDR3 length is 14 residues. The CDR3 here is CASGDGTGRREQYF. CDR3 nucleotide sequence: TGTGCCAGCGGGGATGGGACAGGAAGGCGCGAGCAGTACTTC.

The rearrangement links TRBV7-9 to TRBJ2-1; a possible D gene is TRBD1 (6 bases). The CDR3 consists of 15 residues. The V end lost 5 bases, the J end lost 7 bases, and 18 bases lay between the germline ends. The germline gives CDR1 SEHNR, CDR2 FQNEAQ (reference sequence). The CDR3 nucleotides read TGTGCCAGCAGCCGTGGGACAAAGGGTTGGAATGAGCAGTTCTTC. As protein: CASSRGTKGWNEQFF.

This chain joins TRBV28 and TRBJ2-7, with D tentatively TRBD1 or TRBD2 (6 bases each). Germline CDR1 and CDR2: MDHEN and SYDVKM. There are 15 residues in the CDR3. V gave up 7 bases and J gave up 2 bases, with 18 bases separating them. The CDR3 protein is CASTSGAVWPYEQYF. Here the CDR3 DNA reads TGTGCCAGCACTTCGGGGGCAGTCTGGCCCTACGAGCAGTACTTC. Complete variable domain (other parts from reference TRBV28 and TRBJ2-7): DVKVTQSSRYLVKRTGEKVFLECVQDMDHENMFWYRQDPGLGLRLIYFSYDVKMKEKGDIPEGYSVSREKKERFSLILESASTNQTSMYLCASTSGAVWPYEQYFGPGTRLTVT.

This chain joins TRBV11-2 and TRBJ2-1; possible D gene TRBD2, 5 bases. Trimming left V 0 bases short and J 3 bases short, with 12 bases between. The CDR3 is 16 amino acids. Looked up from germline, CDR1 is SGHAT and CDR2 is FQNNGV. CDR3 amino acids: CASSLEDSRLYNEQFF. The CDR3 DNA reads TGTGCCAGCAGCTTAGAGGACTCTAGGCTCTACAATGAGCAGTTCTTC.

V is TRBV6-6 and J is TRBJ2-7; possibly TRBD2 for D (6 bases). Deletions cut 6 bases from V and 0 bases from J, with 18 bases between. CDR3 length equals 16 residues. Germline V gene lookup returns CDR1 MNHNY and CDR2 SVGAGI (reference sequence). The CDR3: CASSSPRERSSYEQYF. In DNA, the CDR3 is TGTGCCAGCAGCTCCCCTCGGGAGAGAAGCTCCTACGAGCAGTACTTC.

This clone was counted only a few times. The rearrangement uses TRBV9 and TRBJ2-7; 8 bases agree with TRBD2. CDR1 is SGDLS, CDR2 YYNGEE, per germline. The junction had 15 bases not matched to a gene; V was cut back by 3 bases and J by 4 bases. There are 17 residues in the CDR3. The CDR3 here is CASSEGDALAAQYEQYF. The CDR3 nucleotides read TGTGCCAGCAGCGAAGGGGACGCACTAGCGGCCCAATACGAGCAGTACTTC.

V is TRBV7-8 and J is TRBJ1-6; D is unresolved. V lost 5 bases, J lost 10 bases, and 15 bases lay in between. The CDR3 is made up of 14 amino acids. Germline values: CDR1 SGHVS, CDR2 FQNEAQ. The CDR3 sequence is CASSPTSLGSPLHF. Here the CDR3 DNA reads TGTGCCAGCAGCCCGACTTCTCTGGGGTCACCCCTCCACTTT. The full variable domain, completed using reference TRBV7-8 and TRBJ1-6, is GAGVSQSPRYKVAKRGQDVALRCDPISGHVSLFWYQQALGQGPEFLTYFQNEAQLDKSGLPSDRFFAERPEGSVSTLKIQRTQQEDSAVYLCASSPTSLGSPLHFGNGTRLTVT.

V usage is TRBV5-1 and J usage is TRBJ2-7; TRBD2 aligns across 9 bases. V was pared by 0 bases and J by 4 bases, with 8 bases of the junction left unmatched. This CDR3 region has 16 residues. Germline CDR1 is SGHRS and CDR2 is YFSETQ. In DNA form, the CDR3 reads TGCGCCAGCAGCTTGGATGGCGGGAGGGCTGAGTACGAGCAGTACTTC. Translation gives CASSLDGGRAEYEQYF.

The chain combines TRBV2 with TRBJ1-1; D is ambiguous. The CDR3 totals 12 residues. V was trimmed by 0 bases and J by 4 bases, leaving 3 bases between them. Germline V gives CDR1 SNHLY, CDR2 FYNNEI. CDR3 loop: CASSEAITEAFF. DNA for the CDR3: TGTGCCAGCAGTGAAGCGATCACTGAAGCTTTCTTT.

This chain connects TRBV30 to TRBJ1-4; 7 positions agree with TRBD1. V lost 1 base to trimming and J lost 8 bases; unmatched junction nucleotides: 4. CDR3 length: 13 residues. In germline, CDR1 is GTSNPN, CDR2 SVGIG (reference sequence). CDR3 nucleotides: TGTGCCTGGAGTGAGGGGGCGCGGGAAAAACTGTTTTTT. Amino acid sequence: CAWSEGAREKLFF. Based on the CDR3 plus reference TRBV30 and TRBJ1-4, the full variable domain is SQTIHQWPATLVQPVGSPLSLECTVEGTSNPNLYWYRQAAGRGLQLLFYSVGIGQISSEVPQNLSASRPQDRQFILSSKKLLLSDSGFYLCAWSEGAREKLFFGSGTQLSVL.

In this sample, this clone turned up once. Other DNA sequences within the sample encode an identical CDR3. This chain connects TRBV7-2 to TRBJ1-3; D is perhaps TRBD1 (5 bases). The germline V gene has CDR1 SGHTA and CDR2 FQGNSA. V lost 5 bases, J lost 7 bases, and 15 bases lay in between. The CDR3 loop spans 14 amino acids. As DNA, the CDR3 is TGTGCCAGCAGCCTGACGGGGGAGTGGAACACCATATATTTT. It specifies CASSLTGEWNTIYF.

V usage is TRBV7-2 and J usage is TRBJ2-3, with D uncertain. V was clipped by 3 bases and J by 6 bases, with 7 bases between them. The CDR3 extends over 12 amino acids. The germline gives CDR1 SGHTA, CDR2 FQGNSA. The CDR3 loop is CASSLDRDTQYF. The CDR3 nucleotides read TGTGCCAGCAGCTTGGATCGGGATACGCAGTATTTT.

The chain joins TRBV2 to TRBJ2-7, with 9 bases fitting TRBD2. V was clipped by 4 bases and J by 5 bases; unmatched bases: 6. This CDR3 spans 14 amino acids. Germline V gene lookup returns CDR1 SNHLY and CDR2 FYNNEI. Written as DNA, the CDR3 is TGTGCCAGCAGTGGGTTAGCGGGAGTCAACGAGCAGTACTTC. Translated, it gives CASSGLAGVNEQYF.

This chain links TRBV7-6 with TRBJ2-7; 8 bases fit TRBD1. CDR3 length equals 15 residues. Germline CDR1 SGHVS, CDR2 FNYEAQ. V gave up 4 bases and J gave up 3 bases; unmatched junction bases: 8. The DNA of the CDR3 is TGTGCCAGCAGCTATGGACAGGGCGCTAACTACGAGCAGTACTTC. It is translated as CASSYGQGANYEQYF.

The rearrangement links TRBV7-9 to TRBJ2-5; D is possibly TRBD2 (6 bases). Germline V gives CDR1 SEHNR, CDR2 FQNEAQ (reference sequence). There are 15 residues in the CDR3. Trimming took off 1 base at V and 11 bases at J, with 20 bases between the two ends. CDR3 loop: CASSLGRGDLREQYF. The CDR3 bases are TGTGCCAGCAGCTTAGGAAGAGGAGACCTCCGGGAGCAGTACTTC.

The genes are TRBV9 and TRBJ2-2; 7 bases agree with TRBD2. Germline lookup yields CDR1 SGDLS and CDR2 YYNGEE. V lost 0 bases to trimming and J lost 3 bases; unmatched junction nucleotides: 2. This CDR3 spans 15 amino acids. This CDR3 is CASSVGEGYTGELFF. The CDR3, as DNA: TGTGCCAGCAGCGTAGGGGAGGGCTACACCGGGGAGCTGTTTTTT.

The genes are TRBV7-8 and TRBJ2-1; D is possibly TRBD2 (5 bases). The CDR3 totals 14 residues. The V end was cut by 5 bases, the J end by 4 bases, with 12 bases between. Germline CDR1 reads SGHVS; CDR2 reads FQNEAQ. The DNA of the CDR3 is TGTGCCAGCAGCCTTACCCGGACTTACAATGAGCAGTTCTTC. Protein product: CASSLTRTYNEQFF.

This clone was found a few times. The chain combines TRBV2 with TRBJ2-7; no reliable D call. CDR3 length: 12 amino acids. Germline CDR1 reads SNHLY; CDR2 reads FYNNEI. Trimming shortened V by 5 bases and J by 3 bases, and 8 bases separated the two germline ends. CDR3 bases: TGTGCCAGCAGTTCCCCGTTCTACGAGCAGTACTTC. Translated, it gives CASSSPFYEQYF. The full variable domain, its missing parts supplied by reference TRBV2 and TRBJ2-7, is EPEVTQTPSHQVTQMGQEVILRCVPISNHLYFYWYRQILGQKVEFLVSFYNNEISEKSEIFDDQFSVERPDGSNFTLKIRSTKLEDSAMYFCASSSPFYEQYFGPGTRLTVT.

This rearrangement joins TRBV28 to TRBJ2-7; TRBD2 matches 7 bases. Germline V gives CDR1 MDHEN, CDR2 SYDVKM. This CDR3 comprises 14 residues. V trimming: 2 bases; J trimming: 2 bases; junction bases outside the gene matches: 3. The CDR3 loop reads CASSLPAGTYEQYF. The CDR3 DNA is TGTGCCAGCAGTTTACCAGCGGGGACCTACGAGCAGTACTTC. The whole variable domain, filled in from reference TRBV28 and TRBJ2-7, reads DVKVTQSSRYLVKRTGEKVFLECVQDMDHENMFWYRQDPGLGLRLIYFSYDVKMKEKGDIPEGYSVSREKKERFSLILESASTNQTSMYLCASSLPAGTYEQYFGPGTRLTVT.

The CDR3 nucleotides are TGCGCCAGCAGCTTGGAGAGTTTCGGGGCCTACGAGCAGTACTTC. It translates to CASSLESFGAYEQYF. This rearrangement joins TRBV5-1 to TRBJ2-7; D might be TRBD2 (5 bases). CDR1 and CDR2 from the germline V gene are SGHRS and YFSETQ. This CDR3 comprises 15 residues. V dropped 0 bases and J dropped 2 bases, with 12 bases sitting between them.

The V and J genes are TRBV4-1 and TRBJ2-7, with D possibly matching TRBD2 (5 bases). The CDR3 totals 17 residues. V dropped 0 bases and J dropped 0 bases, with 15 bases sitting between them. Germline V gene lookup returns CDR1 MGHRA and CDR2 YSYEKL. The CDR3 here is CASSQDPIFGVSYEQYF. In DNA, the CDR3 is TGCGCCAGCAGCCAAGATCCTATTTTCGGGGTCTCCTACGAGCAGTACTTC.

V and J are TRBV7-8 and TRBJ2-7, with 9 positions matching TRBD1. CDR1 and CDR2 from the germline V gene are SGHVS and FQNEAQ. Trimming at V came to 8 bases and at J to 7 bases, leaving 6 bases not matched to a gene. CDR3 length equals 12 residues. The CDR3 region has the DNA TGTGCCAGCCGTGGGACAGGGAATGAGCAGTACTTC. Encoded protein: CASRGTGNEQYF.

The CDR3 DNA reads TGTGCCAGCTCCTTCGACGCAGGGGGTAGCACAGATACGCAGTATTTT. It codes for CASSFDAGGSTDTQYF. This chain uses TRBV18 with TRBJ2-3; TRBD1 matches 7 bases. Trimming at V came to 6 bases and at J to 0 bases, leaving 9 bases not matched to a gene. The CDR3 runs to 16 residues. CDR1 is KGHSH, CDR2 LQKENI, per germline.

This sequence joins TRBV4-3 and TRBJ2-5, with 9 nucleotides matching TRBD2. The DNA end is more similar to TRBJ2-7, so the J call may be wrong. The length of the CDR3 is 16 residues. Germline-derived CDR1 and CDR2 are LGHNA and YSLEER. The CDR3 protein is CASSQDISGSSYEQYF. The CDR3 coding sequence is TGCGCCAGCAGCCAAGATATTAGCGGGAGCTCCTACGAGCAGTACTTC.

CDR3 bases: TGTGCCAGCAGCAGGGATTACGAGCAGTACTTC. Encoded protein: CASSRDYEQYF. The rearrangement joins TRBV7-2 to TRBJ2-7; D is ambiguous. Trimming removed 5 bases at V and 4 bases at J, with 6 bases between. Per the germline V gene, CDR1 is SGHTA and CDR2 is FQGNSA. This CDR3 comprises 11 residues.

CDR3 sequence reads: CASSQSGSSYNEQFF. CDR3 DNA sequence: TGCGCCAGCAGCCAGAGCGGGAGCTCCTACAATGAGCAGTTCTTC. The chain has TRBV4-3 and TRBJ2-1, with 8 bases matching TRBD2. With V trimmed by 3 bases and J by 0 bases, 1 base remained unmatched. The CDR3 totals 15 residues. Germline V CDR1 and CDR2: LGHNA, YSLEER.

In its sample, this clone was seen a few times. The chain is built from TRBV10-1 and TRBJ2-1; D may be TRBD1 (5 bases). The CDR3 contains 13 residues. V was trimmed by 7 bases and J by 5 bases, leaving 12 bases between them. Germline CDR1 is WNHNN and CDR2 is SYGVQD (reference sequence). CDR3 sequence reads: CASTAQGNNEQFF. In nucleotides, the CDR3 is TGCGCCAGCACTGCCCAGGGAAACAATGAGCAGTTCTTC.

The sample holds a few counts of this clone. The chain recombines TRBV4-1 with TRBJ1-1; TRBD1 matches at 9 bases. The germline gives CDR1 MGHRA, CDR2 YSYEKL. The CDR3 runs to 15 residues. The trim removed 2 bases at V and 5 bases at J, leaving 6 bases unmatched. The CDR3 loop is CASSQSYRGRTEAFF. DNA for the CDR3: TGCGCCAGCAGCCAATCCTACAGGGGGCGGACTGAAGCTTTCTTT.

The chain is built from TRBV7-9 and TRBJ1-2; D gene ambiguous. V gave up 5 bases and J gave up 0 bases, with 10 bases separating them. The germline CDR1 and CDR2 sequences are SEHNR and FQNEAQ (reference sequence). The CDR3 extends over 14 amino acids. Here the CDR3 reads CASSPFTANYGYTF. The CDR3 DNA sequence: TGTGCCAGCAGCCCCTTTACGGCTAACTATGGCTACACCTTC. The full variable domain, completed using reference TRBV7-9 and TRBJ1-2, is DTGVSQNPRHKITKRGQNVTFRCDPISEHNRLYWYRQTLGQGPEFLTYFQNEAQLEKSRLLSDRFSAERPKGSFSTLEIQRTEQGDSAMYLCASSPFTANYGYTFGSGTRLTVV.

The CDR3 bases are TGTGCCAGCAGCTCCCACGACCCCAGACAGTACTACGAGCAGTACTTC. Residues: CASSSHDPRQYYEQYF. The chain recombines TRBV11-3 with TRBJ2-7; tentative D call: TRBD1 (5 bases). Germline values: CDR1 SGHNT, CDR2 YENEEA. CDR3 length: 16 residues. The V end was cut by 4 bases, the J end by 3 bases, with 19 bases between.